The 25 T cell receptor beta chains below all came from one sample that was sequenced in a study of regulatory T cells in long-lasting Graves disease. The TCR beta library used iRepertoire HTBI primers with Arm-PCR amplification of CDR3. One entry per CDR3 protein results from TCRdb running MiXCR on the multiplex PCR reads. The sample holds approximately 440,000 distinct CDR3 sequences, roughly a quarter seen once. Time point denoted: persistent/refractory GD, antithyroid drugs over 5 years with positive TRAb. Preparation of the TCR library used RNA extracted from PBMCs. The sample in question was peripheral blood mononuclear cells (PBMCs), obtained when the disease was refractory, from a patient treated with antithyroid drugs. The receptors originated from a female donor with Graves disease.

This clonotype was counted only a few times. This chain links TRBV29-1 with TRBJ1-1; possible D gene TRBD1, 5 bases. Germline CDR1 reads SQVTM; CDR2 reads ANQGSEA. CDR3 size: 13 residues. V lost 4 bases and J 11 bases, leaving 20 bases between the germline ends. The CDR3 loop reads CSVGGGATEYAFF. CDR3 sequence (DNA): TGCAGCGTTGGTGGGGGAGCCACTGAATACGCTTTCTTT.

Here the CDR3 reads CASRLGTEGNQPQHF. The CDR3 coding sequence is TGCGCCAGCAGGTTAGGGACGGAGGGTAATCAGCCCCAGCATTTT. The V and J genes are TRBV5-1 and TRBJ1-5; TRBD1 is a possible D gene (5 bases). Trimming shortened V by 5 bases and J by 4 bases, and 16 bases separated the two germline ends. Germline-derived CDR1 and CDR2 are SGHRS and YFSETQ. There are 15 residues in the CDR3. The full variable domain, completed using reference TRBV5-1 and TRBJ1-5, is KAGVTQTPRYLIKTRGQQVTLSCSPISGHRSVSWYQQTPGQGLQFLFEYFSETQRNKGNFPGRFSGRQFSNSRSEMNVSTLELGDSALYLCASRLGTEGNQPQHFGDGTRLSIL.

This clonotype has ten or more counts. The chain recombines TRBV15 with TRBJ1-2; D gene unclear. Germline V gives CDR1 LNHNV, CDR2 YYDKDF (reference sequence). Deletions cut 3 bases from V and 3 bases from J, with 5 bases between. This CDR3 has 12 amino acids. For the CDR3, the DNA is TGTGCCACCAGCAGCCGAGACTATGGCTACACCTTC. Translating it yields CATSSRDYGYTF.

This rearrangement joins TRBV30 to TRBJ2-2, with unresolved D. Trimming shortened V by 5 bases and J by 8 bases, and 9 bases separated the two germline ends. CDR3 length: 11 amino acids. CDR1 and CDR2 from the germline V gene are GTSNPN and SVGIG (reference sequence). The CDR3 is CAWGIGGELFF. CDR3 bases: TGTGCCTGGGGGATTGGTGGGGAGCTGTTTTTT.

The table lists this clonotype with many counts. The genes are TRBV15 and TRBJ1-1; D gene uncertain. The CDR3 covers 14 residues. V dropped 4 bases and J dropped 4 bases, with 13 bases sitting between them. CDR1 and CDR2 from the germline V gene are LNHNV and YYDKDF (reference sequence). CDR3 amino acids: CATSISPMSTEAFF. CDR3 DNA sequence: TGTGCCACCAGCATAAGCCCGATGAGCACTGAAGCTTTCTTT.

This clonotype was detected only a few times. The V call is TRBV10-3, the J call TRBJ2-7; D unresolved. In germline, CDR1 is ENHRY, CDR2 SYGVKD. The CDR3 is 14 amino acids. Trimming took off 0 bases at V and 4 bases at J, with 10 bases between the two ends. The CDR3 sequence is CAISESAFQYEQYF. In DNA, the CDR3 is TGTGCCATCAGTGAGTCCGCCTTCCAATACGAGCAGTACTTC.

The J gene is TRBJ1-5, the V gene TRBV28, with TRBD1 matching over 7 bases. Per germline, CDR1 MDHEN and CDR2 SYDVKM. J was trimmed by 4 bases and V by 1 base; bases with no gene match: 1. This CDR3 comprises 14 residues. CDR3 sequence: CASSLLQGNQPQHF. Here the CDR3 DNA reads TGTGCCAGCAGTTTATTACAGGGGAATCAGCCCCAGCATTTT.

The chain links TRBV13 to TRBJ2-1, with 7 bases matching TRBD1. J gave up 6 bases and V 4 bases, and 12 bases lay outside the gene matches. Germline assignment: CDR1 PRHDT and CDR2 FYEKMQ (reference sequence). The CDR3 contains 16 residues. CDR3 amino acids: CASSSTGTVSTNEQFF. The CDR3 DNA reads as TGTGCCAGCAGCTCCACCGGGACAGTATCCACCAATGAGCAGTTCTTC.

Remarks on this clonotype: One end of the junction fails to match germline, which may point to a read error. The chain joins TRBV29-1 to TRBJ2-6, with a weak D call TRBD1 (5 bases). Germline assignment: CDR1 SQVTM and CDR2 ANQGSEA. This CDR3 is 15 amino acids long. The CDR3 protein is CSVEQGDSGANALTF. CDR3 DNA: TGCAGCGTTGAACAGGGCGACTCTGGGGCCAACGCCCTGACTTTC.

The chain employs TRBV30 and TRBJ1-1; 9 nucleotides match TRBD1. CDR3 length equals 14 residues. The V gene's germline CDR1 is GTSNPN and CDR2 SVGIG (reference sequence). Losses at the gene ends were 2 bases for V and 4 bases for J; bases not matched to a gene: 5. CDR3 protein: CAWSITGGVTEAFF. In nucleotides, the CDR3 is TGTGCCTGGAGTATAACAGGGGGCGTCACTGAAGCTTTCTTT.

The chain is built from TRBV7-8 and TRBJ2-7; 11 nucleotides agree with TRBD1. Trimming at V came to 6 bases and at J to 5 bases, leaving 6 bases not matched to a gene. The CDR3 runs 14 residues. Per germline, CDR1 SGHVS and CDR2 FQNEAQ. The CDR3 sequence: CASSSGQGANEQYF. CDR3 nucleotides: TGTGCCAGCAGTTCCGGACAGGGGGCCAACGAGCAGTACTTC.

This sequence joins TRBV28 and TRBJ1-2; 9 nucleotides match TRBD1. The CDR3 loop spans 13 amino acids. Trimming cost V 6 bases and J 6 bases; bases outside gene matches: 5. Germline lookup yields CDR1 MDHEN and CDR2 SYDVKM. The CDR3 spells CASSWDREDGYTF. CDR3 sequence (DNA): TGTGCCAGCAGCTGGGACAGGGAGGATGGCTACACCTTC.

This sequence joins TRBV29-1 and TRBJ1-1; 9 nucleotides agree with TRBD1. The CDR3 contains 16 residues. V shed 4 bases, J shed 4 bases, and the junction held 13 bases outside the gene matches. The germline V gene encodes CDR1 SQVTM and CDR2 ANQGSEA. CDR3 sequence (DNA): TGCAGCGTTGGGGACAGGGTGAGGTGGGGGCGCACTGAAGCTTTCTTT. Translation: CSVGDRVRWGRTEAFF.

This clonotype was recorded at least ten times. The DNA for the CDR3 is TGTGCCTGGAGTGCGACTAATGAAAAACTGTTTTTT. This gives the protein CAWSATNEKLFF. The rearrangement joins TRBV30 to TRBJ1-4, with D hard to call. Per germline, CDR1 GTSNPN and CDR2 SVGIG (reference sequence). V was pared by 1 base and J by 2 bases, with 2 bases between. This CDR3 has 12 residues.

This clonotype occurred many times. The genes are TRBV6-1 and TRBJ2-7; 7 nucleotides agree with TRBD1. This CDR3 spans 15 amino acids. Germline values: CDR1 MNHNS, CDR2 SASEGT. Trimming cost V 6 bases and J 0 bases; bases outside gene matches: 8. The CDR3 nucleotides are TGTGCCAGCAGCGGACAGGTACGAAGCTCCTACGAGCAGTACTTC. Its protein product is CASSGQVRSSYEQYF.

A few counts support this clonotype. V usage is TRBV27 and J usage is TRBJ1-1; 7 bases are a match to TRBD1. V dropped 7 bases and J dropped 2; count of bases not matched to a gene: 7. CDR1 is MNHEY, CDR2 SMNVEV, per germline (reference sequence). The CDR3 loop spans 14 amino acids. CDR3 nucleotides: TGTGCCAGCAACCCACAGGGGACCAACACTGAAGCTTTCTTT. This gives the protein CASNPQGTNTEAFF.

The rearrangement uses TRBV2 and TRBJ1-2, with TRBD1 matching 7 bases. The V and J ends lost 1 base and 5 bases, in that order; junction bases with no gene match: 7. The CDR3 runs 15 residues. CDR1 SNHLY and CDR2 FYNNEI come from the germline V gene. CDR3 sequence (DNA): TGTGCCAGCAGTGAAGTCCTGGACAGGAAATATGGCTACACCTTC. It yields the protein CASSEVLDRKYGYTF. Complete variable domain (other parts from reference TRBV2 and TRBJ1-2): EPEVTQTPSHQVTQMGQEVILRCVPISNHLYFYWYRQILGQKVEFLVSFYNNEISEKSEIFDDQFSVERPDGSNFTLKIRSTKLEDSAMYFCASSEVLDRKYGYTFGSGTRLTVV.

This chain links TRBV19 with TRBJ2-5, with D hard to call. With 2 bases removed from V and 4 bases from J, the gap between germline ends came to 17 bases. Germline assignment: CDR1 LNHDA and CDR2 SQIVND (reference sequence). CDR3 length: 16 residues. The CDR3 loop reads CASSINHPKPGETQYF. CDR3 in DNA: TGTGCCAGTAGTATAAACCACCCCAAACCGGGAGAGACCCAGTACTTC.

The rearrangement uses TRBV7-9 and TRBJ1-1; D not resolved. Trimming stripped 8 bases from V and 2 bases from J, with 15 bases between. This CDR3 contains 14 residues. The germline CDR1 and CDR2 sequences are SEHNR and FQNEAQ (reference sequence). This chain's CDR3 is CASGVSFGNTEAFF. The CDR3 bases are TGTGCCAGCGGGGTCAGCTTCGGAAACACTGAAGCTTTCTTT.

In its sample, this clonotype was seen a few times. The junction shows a germline mismatch at one end, possibly a read error. The chain links TRBV5-1 to TRBJ1-2, with a possible D match to TRBD1 (5 bases). Germline CDR1 is SGHRS and CDR2 is YFSETQ. The CDR3 spans 13 residues. The chain's CDR3 is CASSLIGVEGYTF. DNA for the CDR3: TGTGCCAGCAGCTTGATAGGGGTTGAAGGCTACACCTTC.

The sample holds many counts of this clonotype. The chain couples TRBV7-2 to TRBJ1-4; D might be TRBD1 (5 bases). The germline V and J ends were trimmed by 4 bases and 8 bases, with 8 bases remaining between them. The CDR3 runs to 12 residues. The V gene's germline CDR1 is SGHTA and CDR2 FQGNSA. CDR3 in DNA: TGTGCCAGCAGCTGGGGGTTCGAAAAACTGTTTTTT. Translation gives CASSWGFEKLFF.

The chain uses TRBV30 and TRBJ1-2, with a tentative D call TRBD1 (5 bases). This CDR3 is built from 17 residues. Germline CDR1 is GTSNPN and CDR2 is SVGIG (reference sequence). V shed 3 bases and J shed 6 bases, with 26 bases lying between them. The CDR3 DNA reads as TGTGCCTGGAGAAGTCTCAGGGATTCCGGTAGAAAGAATGGCTACACCTTC. It specifies CAWRSLRDSGRKNGYTF.

This clonotype was seen only a few times. The CDR3 spells CAWTRQANTEAFF. The CDR3 region has the DNA TGTGCCTGGACGAGACAGGCGAACACTGAAGCTTTCTTT. The chain is built from TRBV30 and TRBJ1-1; maybe TRBD1 (6 bases). The CDR3 sequence is 13 residues long. V lost 4 bases and J lost 1, with 10 bases in between. Germline-derived CDR1 and CDR2 are GTSNPN and SVGIG (reference sequence). The full variable domain, completed using reference TRBV30 and TRBJ1-1, is SQTIHQWPATLVQPVGSPLSLECTVEGTSNPNLYWYRQAAGRGLQLLFYSVGIGQISSEVPQNLSASRPQDRQFILSSKKLLLSDSGFYLCAWTRQANTEAFFGQGTRLTVV.

The chain carries TRBV5-4 and TRBJ2-5; TRBD2 might be the D (6 bases). V lost 7 bases to trimming and J lost 0 bases, with 22 bases between them. CDR1 is SGHNT, CDR2 YYREEE, per germline (reference sequence). This CDR3 has 17 amino acids. This chain's CDR3 is CASAGDIGGTHQETQYF. The CDR3 nucleotides read TGTGCCAGCGCTGGGGATATAGGCGGGACTCACCAAGAGACCCAGTACTTC.

This clonotype was detected only a few times. Written as DNA, the CDR3 is TGTGCCAGTATTCACCCTGGCCCGAACACTGAAGCTTTCTTT. Residues: CASIHPGPNTEAFF. The chain links TRBV19 to TRBJ1-1, with D unclear. The length of the CDR3 is 14 residues. The germline V gene has CDR1 LNHDA and CDR2 SQIVND (reference sequence). V lost 7 bases, J lost 1 base, and 13 bases lay in between.